One T cell receptor (beta chain) is described in this entry. These data originate in a study of T cells in Graves' hyperthyroidism and ophthalmopathy. Amplified TCR beta CDR3 regions derived from RNA transcripts. Using the HTBI primer set, a first-round RT-PCR was run on the TCR CDR3. In TCRdb, the multiplex PCR reads were re-called with MiXCR into one record per CDR3 protein. The sample includes more than 350,000 distinct CDR3 sequences, roughly a sixth of them seen just once. Germline V CDR1 and CDR2: SGHNT, YENEEA. Between the trimmed V and J ends, which lost 0 bases and 9 bases, there was a span of 8 bases. The CDR3 has 12 residues. Diagnosis relied on clinical symptoms, serum thyroxine and TRAb, thyroid ultrasound and orbital computed tomography.

The sequenced material came from blood. The V call is TRBV11-3, the J call TRBJ1-1; no definite D call. This TCR was recovered from a woman between 25 and 40 years old with Graves' hyperthyroidism that later progressed to Graves' ophthalmopathy. The CDR3 DNA is TGTGCCAGCAGCTTAGATGACATAAAAGCTTTCTTT. As protein: CASSLDDIKAFF.